This T cell receptor (beta chain) came from a study of Ad26.COV2.S vaccination and SARS-CoV-2 variants (dated by TCRdb to about 2021). For context, the study as a whole: Donors in the vaccine arm were drawn from COV1001, a phase I-IIa trial of Ad26.COV2.S in healthy adults that was multicentre, randomized, double-blind and placebo-controlled. Ad26.COV2.S was administered intramuscularly at 5 x 10^10 or 1 x 10^11 viral particles, either as a single shot or as two shots given 56 days apart. Sequencing of the TCRbeta repertoire served to evaluate the specificity and breadth of SARS-CoV-2-reactive T cell receptors following Ad26.COV2.S vaccination. The TCR-sequenced set comprised about 30 samples: approximately 19 Ad26.COV2.S vaccine recipients, 5 placebo recipients and 8 SARS-CoV-2 convalescent individuals. Participants in the trial were split at random into five groups of five each, receiving low-dose or high-dose Ad26.COV2.S once or twice, or else placebo on both occasions. Blinding of investigators to trial group allocation was maintained during experiments and outcome assessment. What the research found in general, with its limitations: Ad26.COV2.S recipients had higher spike-specific TCR breadth than placebo recipients (P = 0.0014). The study was not powered for comparison of responses between vaccine doses or regimens. The authors noted that total T cell responses may have been underestimated by the TCR breadth and depth analyses. After vaccination, spike-specific CD8+ and CD4+ T cell responses were reported to show substantial breadth. Non-spike TCR breadth was comparable between vaccine and placebo recipients, consistent with the vaccine containing only spike.

Trimming accounts for 3 bases at V and 6 bases at J, while the number of junction bases matched to no gene is 3. Via the germline V gene (reference sequence), CDR1 is LNHDA and CDR2 SQIVND. From cysteine to phenylalanine, the CDR3 is 15 amino acids long. Only CDR3 DNA is held: 45 bases, read in frame from base 1. The sample's treatment or condition label, in plain terms: 19 received Ad26.COV2.S at low or high dose, single or two shots; 5 received placebo; per-sample allocation not given. For vaccine and placebo recipients, the sequenced repertoires came from samples collected on day 63 after the first injection. In Cohort 1b, fewer than 30 adults aged 18-55 years were enrolled at a single site in Boston, USA, between 29 July and 7 August 2020. Ad26.COV2.S was a replication-incompetent adenovirus type 26 vector that expressed a prefusion-stabilized SARS-CoV-2 spike protein derived from the original Wuhan strain.

The immunoSEQ Assay was used to sequence TCRbeta CDR3 regions. After extraction, genomic DNA underwent amplification by bias-controlled multiplex PCR, followed by high-throughput sequencing. Processing in the source paper ran as follows. To quantify the absolute abundance of every unique TCRbeta CDR3 region, sequences were collapsed and filtered. T cell fraction was estimated by normalization of TCRbeta template counts to usable DNA, with usable DNA being measured through amplification of reference genes present in all nucleated cells. Repertoire TCRs were annotated as SARS-CoV-2-specific by exact matching of V gene, CDR3 amino acid sequence and J gene to a known reactive TCR set. The reference SARS-CoV-2 TCR set was obtained from MIRA and was filtered for enrichment in COVID-19-positive ImmuneCODE repertoires, whereby public or cross-reactive TCRs were removed. Drawing on the MIRA antigens, annotated TCRs were analysed further at the level of specific ORF or position within ORF. Depth was the summed frequency of annotated unique rearrangements, while breadth was defined as annotated unique rearrangements over total unique productive rearrangements. Two-sided Wilcoxon rank-sum tests were used to compare TCR breadth between groups. As stored in TCRdb, this immuneACCESS dataset retains in-frame rearrangements with V and J assigned. A fraction of the clones does not appear; measured against another copy, unresolved V genes explain less than half of the discrepancy, and the remainder lacks a known reason. Clone size and the V and J calls come from that table; the DNA yielded D and trimming. This sample gives approximately 250,000 clones in total; around 90% of them show up just once. The top ten clones comprise about 2.8% of the sample.

This clone has a handful of counts. What antigen it recognizes has not been identified. Qualities for individual bases were not recorded, and no much larger clone is one base off. Additional DNA sequences in this sample encode the identical CDR3. The material sequenced was peripheral blood, taken in a trial of Ad26.COV2.S vaccine versus placebo. The V gene is TRBV19 and the J gene is TRBJ1-6; TRBD1 lines up with 9 middle nucleotides. The TCR was taken from a person aged 18-60 years who received the Ad26.COV2.S COVID-19 vaccine or a placebo. The sequence in DNA is TGTGCCAGTAGTATCGGGGACAGGGCTAATTCACCCCTCCACTTT. Its protein reads: CASSIGDRANSPLHF.